This TCR beta chain was sequenced for a study of blood T cell repertoires in COVID-19. Whole-study context: Spain, Italy and the United States supplied samples that represented acute and convalescent COVID-19. In each case, the material was cDNA or gDNA derived from T cells, B-cell-depleted T cells, or PBMCs.

In the authors' methods: Estimates of nucleated cell counts were drawn from the amplification of reference gene primers. Generated by immunoSEQ multiplex PCR, the TCRdb table keeps only in-frame clones and is missing some. The V and J calls and clone size are taken from that table; D and trimming were inferred from the DNA. In the table there are 100,000 to 150,000 clones, 84% of which are singletons. CDR1 and CDR2 from the germline V gene are KGHSH and LQKENI. V was clipped by 6 bases and J by 0 bases; unmatched bases: 5. This CDR3 is 15 amino acids long. In its sample, this clone was seen a few times.

The sequence was collected from a woman younger than 45 who had recovered from COVID-19. The chain uses TRBV18 and TRBJ1-3; 7 bases are a match to TRBD1. The sample consisted of peripheral blood. The CDR3 sequence: CASSLGQISGNTIYF. CDR3 nucleotides: TGTGCCAGCTCCCTGGGACAGATCTCTGGAAACACCATATATTTT.